Each of the 9 T cell receptor beta chains below was sequenced from the same sample in a study of blood T cell repertoires in COVID-19. Sequencing was performed with immunoSEQ multiplex PCR; in TCRdb, only in-frame clones are kept and a portion is missing. The table includes approximately 200,000 clones, around 86% detected once. Sequencing was done on a sample of peripheral blood. The source of these receptors is a man aged 45 to 65 with acute or convalescent COVID-19.

The chain couples TRBV6-5 to TRBJ1-3, with D possibly matching TRBD1 (6 bases). V gave up 2 bases and J gave up 0 bases, with 11 bases separating them. CDR3 length: 16 amino acids. CDR1 is MNHEY and CDR2 is SVGAGI in the germline V gene. The CDR3 sequence is CASSYTSGVSGNTIYF. The CDR3 DNA reads as TGTGCCAGCAGTTACACCTCAGGGGTCTCTGGAAACACCATATATTTT.

This chain joins TRBV19 and TRBJ1-1; the D gene is possibly TRBD1 (5 bases). This CDR3 region has 14 residues. Trimming removed 1 base from V and 4 bases from J, with 10 bases in between. The germline V gene encodes CDR1 LNHDA and CDR2 SQIVND (reference sequence). CDR3 region: CASSIAWGGTEAFF. Written as DNA, the CDR3 is TGTGCCAGTAGTATAGCATGGGGCGGCACTGAAGCTTTCTTT.

This chain's CDR3 is CASSLEASGAVTGELFF. The CDR3 DNA sequence: TGCGCCAGCAGCTTGGAGGCTAGCGGGGCGGTCACCGGGGAGCTGTTTTTT. This rearrangement joins TRBV5-1 to TRBJ2-2; 9 nucleotides match TRBD2. With V trimmed by 0 bases and J by 4 bases, 7 bases remained unmatched. CDR3 length: 17 residues. Germline loops: CDR1 SGHRS, CDR2 YFSETQ.

The chain is built from TRBV28 and TRBJ1-5; a possible D gene is TRBD1 (5 bases). V was pared by 3 bases and J by 7 bases, with 13 bases between. Germline CDR1 is MDHEN and CDR2 is SYDVKM. This CDR3 region has 14 residues. Here the CDR3 reads CASSFGTTWQPQHF. Here the CDR3 DNA reads TGTGCCAGCAGTTTTGGGACTACTTGGCAGCCCCAGCATTTT. Drawing the rest from reference TRBV28 and TRBJ1-5, the complete variable domain is DVKVTQSSRYLVKRTGEKVFLECVQDMDHENMFWYRQDPGLGLRLIYFSYDVKMKEKGDIPEGYSVSREKKERFSLILESASTNQTSMYLCASSFGTTWQPQHFGDGTRLSIL.

The V call is TRBV25-1, the J call TRBJ1-1, with D uncertain. Germline CDR1 reads MGHDK; CDR2 reads SYGVNS. The CDR3 runs to 13 residues. V was shortened by 6 bases and J by 4 bases, with 12 bases between the two germline ends. CDR3 sequence: CASSLLPGTEAFF. CDR3 sequence (DNA): TGTGCCAGCAGCCTCCTCCCCGGCACTGAAGCTTTCTTT.

The chain carries TRBV7-2 and TRBJ1-5; 7 bases line up with TRBD1. Germline V gene lookup returns CDR1 SGHTA and CDR2 FQGNSA. The ends lost 1 base at V and 4 bases at J; junction bases unmatched: 4. This CDR3 is 15 amino acids long. The CDR3 protein is CASSLGGQINQPQHF. CDR3 coding DNA: TGTGCCAGCAGCTTAGGGGGACAGATTAATCAGCCCCAGCATTTT.

The rearrangement joins TRBV10-1 to TRBJ1-6; D might be TRBD1 (6 bases). Germline-derived CDR1 and CDR2 are WNHNN and SYGVQD (reference sequence). This CDR3 contains 13 residues. V lost 5 bases, J lost 7 bases, and 9 bases lay in between. The DNA for the CDR3 is TGCGCCAGCAGTCCCGACAGGAATTCACCCCTCCACTTT. Translation: CASSPDRNSPLHF.

This clone was picked up one time. The chain couples TRBV7-9 to TRBJ2-3; TRBD1 aligns across 9 bases. Germline values: CDR1 SEHNR, CDR2 FQNEAQ (reference sequence). Trimming cost V 6 bases and J 4 bases; bases outside gene matches: 2. This CDR3 has 13 amino acids. The CDR3 region is CASRQGAADTQYF. In DNA, the CDR3 is TGTGCCAGCAGACAGGGGGCCGCAGATACGCAGTATTTT.

This CDR3 reads CASSFRDRDRVPYEQYF. The CDR3 nucleotides read TGTGCCAGCAGCTTCAGGGACCGGGACAGGGTCCCCTACGAGCAGTACTTC. The rearrangement links TRBV7-9 to TRBJ2-7, with 9 bases aligning to TRBD1. Per germline, CDR1 SEHNR and CDR2 FQNEAQ (reference sequence). V shed 3 bases, J shed 2 bases, and the junction held 11 bases outside the gene matches. The length of the CDR3 is 17 residues.